This T cell receptor (beta chain) was recovered during a study of blood T cell repertoires in COVID-19. In the study overall: The United States, Italy and Spain provided the acute and convalescent COVID-19 samples. The analysed material was cDNA or gDNA that came from T cells, B-cell-depleted T cells, or PBMCs.

The table lists this clone with a few counts. Under the authors' procedure: Reference gene primer amplification yielded estimated nucleated cell counts. Repertoires were generated with immunoSEQ multiplex PCR, while TCRdb's copy carries only in-frame clones and drops some. That table is the source of V, J and clone size, and D and trimming were worked out from the DNA. The data show about 110,000 clones, around 64% seen once. The source material was peripheral blood. This clonotype was sampled from a woman aged 40 to 50 with acute or convalescent COVID-19.

This CDR3 reads CAWSAQGLLAFF. The CDR3 DNA follows: TGTGCCTGGAGTGCGCAGGGCCTTCTAGCTTTCTTT. V usage is TRBV30 and J usage is TRBJ1-1; D possibly corresponds to TRBD1 (5 bases). From germline, CDR1 is GTSNPN and CDR2 SVGIG (reference sequence). This CDR3 has 12 amino acids. V was trimmed by 1 base and J by 10 bases, leaving 13 bases between them.